This T cell receptor (beta chain) is from a study of CD8 T cells in Susac syndrome. Random hexamers were used to reverse transcribe 0.5 to 1 ug of RNA. TCR beta CDR3 was amplified by immunoSEQ multiplex PCR. This amplification extended across 54 Vbeta and 13 Jbeta segments. From the immunoSEQ multiplex PCR reads, TCRdb called clonotypes with MiXCR, one entry per CDR3 protein. The table records more than 150,000 distinct CDR3 sequences, about 94% of them present only once. Sequencing of TCR beta drew on CD8+ and CD4+ T cells from blood. Germline V gene data show CDR1 as MNHEY and CDR2 as SMNVEV (reference sequence). The length of the CDR3 is 13 residues. Trimming took 4 bases from V and 7 from J, leaving 13 bases between them.

The TCR was taken from a human donor with multiple sclerosis. Sequenced: CD8+ T cells from PBMCs. V is TRBV27 and J is TRBJ1-2; no clear D. The CDR3 DNA reads TGTGCCAGCAGTTCTTATGGGTTCCCTGGCTACACCTTC. Its translation is CASSSYGFPGYTF.